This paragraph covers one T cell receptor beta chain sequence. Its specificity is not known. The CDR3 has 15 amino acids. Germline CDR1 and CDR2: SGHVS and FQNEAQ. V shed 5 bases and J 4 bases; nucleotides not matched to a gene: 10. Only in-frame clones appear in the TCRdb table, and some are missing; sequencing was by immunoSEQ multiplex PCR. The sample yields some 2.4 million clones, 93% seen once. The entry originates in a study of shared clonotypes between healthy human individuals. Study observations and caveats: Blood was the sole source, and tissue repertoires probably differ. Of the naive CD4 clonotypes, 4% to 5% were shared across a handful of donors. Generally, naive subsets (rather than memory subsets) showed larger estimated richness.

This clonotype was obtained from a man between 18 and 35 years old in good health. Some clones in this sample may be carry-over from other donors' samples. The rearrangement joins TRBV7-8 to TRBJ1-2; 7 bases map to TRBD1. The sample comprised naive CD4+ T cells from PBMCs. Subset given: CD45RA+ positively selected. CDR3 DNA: TGTGCCAGCAGCCCTAGCCGGACAGGAATCTATGGCTACACCTTC. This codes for CASSPSRTGIYGYTF.